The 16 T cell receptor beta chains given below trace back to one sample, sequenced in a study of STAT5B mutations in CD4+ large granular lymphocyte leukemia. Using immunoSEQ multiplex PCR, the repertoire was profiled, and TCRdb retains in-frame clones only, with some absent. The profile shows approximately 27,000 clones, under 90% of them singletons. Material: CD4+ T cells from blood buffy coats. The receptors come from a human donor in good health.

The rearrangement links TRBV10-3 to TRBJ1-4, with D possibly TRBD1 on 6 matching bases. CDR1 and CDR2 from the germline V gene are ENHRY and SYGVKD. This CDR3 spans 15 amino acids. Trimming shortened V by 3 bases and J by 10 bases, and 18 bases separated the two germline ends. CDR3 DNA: TGTGCCATCAGTGATGGGGGGGCCGTTGTAGGAAAACTGTTTTTT. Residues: CAISDGGAVVGKLFF.

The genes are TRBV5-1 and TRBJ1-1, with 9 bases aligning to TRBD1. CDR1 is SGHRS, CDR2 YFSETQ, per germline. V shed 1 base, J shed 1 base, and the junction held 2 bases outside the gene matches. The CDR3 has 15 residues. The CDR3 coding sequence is TGCGCCAGCAGCTTGTCGGGACAGGGGAACACTGAAGCTTTCTTT. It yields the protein CASSLSGQGNTEAFF. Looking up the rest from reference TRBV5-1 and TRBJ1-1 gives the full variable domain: KAGVTQTPRYLIKTRGQQVTLSCSPISGHRSVSWYQQTPGQGLQFLFEYFSETQRNKGNFPGRFSGRQFSNSRSEMNVSTLELGDSALYLCASSLSGQGNTEAFFGQGTRLTVV.

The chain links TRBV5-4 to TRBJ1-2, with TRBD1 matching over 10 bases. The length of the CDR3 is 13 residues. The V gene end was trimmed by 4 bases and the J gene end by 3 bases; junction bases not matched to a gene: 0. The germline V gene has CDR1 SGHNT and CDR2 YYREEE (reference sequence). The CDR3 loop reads CASSGQGDYGYTF. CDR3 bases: TGTGCCAGCAGCGGACAGGGGGACTATGGCTACACCTTC.

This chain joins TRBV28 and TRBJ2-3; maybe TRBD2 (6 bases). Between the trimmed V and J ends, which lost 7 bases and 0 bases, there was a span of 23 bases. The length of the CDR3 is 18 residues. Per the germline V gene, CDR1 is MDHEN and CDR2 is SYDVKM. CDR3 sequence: CASIYSQGGAISTDTQYF. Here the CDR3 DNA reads TGTGCCAGCATTTATTCTCAGGGAGGCGCGATTAGCACAGATACGCAGTATTTT. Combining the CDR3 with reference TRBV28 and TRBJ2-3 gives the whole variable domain DVKVTQSSRYLVKRTGEKVFLECVQDMDHENMFWYRQDPGLGLRLIYFSYDVKMKEKGDIPEGYSVSREKKERFSLILESASTNQTSMYLCASIYSQGGAISTDTQYFGPGTRLTVL.

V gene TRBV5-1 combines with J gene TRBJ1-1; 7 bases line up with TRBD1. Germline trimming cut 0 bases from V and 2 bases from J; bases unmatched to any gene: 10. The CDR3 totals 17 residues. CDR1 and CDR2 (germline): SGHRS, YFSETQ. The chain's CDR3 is CASSLGGRGLINTEAFF. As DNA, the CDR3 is TGCGCCAGCAGCTTGGGGGGCAGGGGGTTAATCAACACTGAAGCTTTCTTT.

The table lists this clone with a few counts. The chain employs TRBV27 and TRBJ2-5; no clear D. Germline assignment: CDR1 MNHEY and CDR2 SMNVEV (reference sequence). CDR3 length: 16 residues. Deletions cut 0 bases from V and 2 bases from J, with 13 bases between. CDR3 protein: CASSLSERSFQETQYF. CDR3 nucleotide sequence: TGTGCCAGCAGTTTATCTGAACGGAGCTTTCAAGAGACCCAGTACTTC.

CDR3 in DNA: TGTGCCAGCAGGATACAGGGGAACACTGAAGCTTTCTTT. Translated: CASRIQGNTEAFF. V gene TRBV6-1 combines with J gene TRBJ1-1; the D gene is possibly TRBD1 (6 bases). CDR1 and CDR2 from the germline V gene are MNHNS and SASEGT. Trimming took off 6 bases at V and 1 base at J, with 9 bases between the two ends. This CDR3 has 13 residues.

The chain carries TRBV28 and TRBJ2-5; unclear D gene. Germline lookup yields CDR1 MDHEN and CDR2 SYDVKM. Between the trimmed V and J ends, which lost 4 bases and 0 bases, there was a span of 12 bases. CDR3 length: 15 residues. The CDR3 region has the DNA TGTGCCAGCAGTTCCGCACGGGCGTACCAAGAGACCCAGTACTTC. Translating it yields CASSSARAYQETQYF.

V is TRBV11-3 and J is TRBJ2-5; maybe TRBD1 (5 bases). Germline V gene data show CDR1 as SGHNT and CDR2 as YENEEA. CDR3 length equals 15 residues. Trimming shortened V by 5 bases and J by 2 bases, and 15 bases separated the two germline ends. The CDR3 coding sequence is TGTGCCAGCAGCCCCCGAGACAGAATTCAAGAGACCCAGTACTTC. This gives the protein CASSPRDRIQETQYF.

As DNA, the CDR3 is TGTGCCAGCAGCTTAAGAGGATTAGCGGGGGGGCCATCAAGAACGCAGTATTTT. Its protein product is CASSLRGLAGGPSRTQYF. This sequence joins TRBV7-6 and TRBJ2-3; 11 nucleotides line up with TRBD2. The CDR3 runs 18 residues. V lost 2 bases to trimming and J lost 9 bases; unmatched junction nucleotides: 16. CDR1 is SGHVS and CDR2 is FNYEAQ in the germline V gene.

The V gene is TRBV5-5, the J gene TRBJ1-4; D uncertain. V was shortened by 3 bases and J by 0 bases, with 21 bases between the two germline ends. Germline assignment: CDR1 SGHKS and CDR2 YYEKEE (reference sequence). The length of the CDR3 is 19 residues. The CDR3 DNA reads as TGTGCCAGCAGCTCACCCCCCGAAGCAGGTCTTTCAACTAATGAAAAACTGTTTTTT. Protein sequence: CASSSPPEAGLSTNEKLFF.

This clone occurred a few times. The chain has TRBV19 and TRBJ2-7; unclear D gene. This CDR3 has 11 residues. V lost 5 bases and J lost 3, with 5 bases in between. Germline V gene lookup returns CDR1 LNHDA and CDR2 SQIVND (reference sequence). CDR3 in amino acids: CASSSYYEQYF. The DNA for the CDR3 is TGTGCCAGTAGTTCATACTACGAGCAGTACTTC.

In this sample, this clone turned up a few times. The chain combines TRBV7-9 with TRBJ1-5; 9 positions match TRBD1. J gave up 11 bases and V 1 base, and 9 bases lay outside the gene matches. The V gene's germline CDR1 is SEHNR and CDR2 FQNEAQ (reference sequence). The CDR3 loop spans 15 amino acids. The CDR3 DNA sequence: TGTGCCAGCAGCTTAGAGGCCCTGGGACAGGGTGCCCAGCATTTT. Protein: CASSLEALGQGAQHF.

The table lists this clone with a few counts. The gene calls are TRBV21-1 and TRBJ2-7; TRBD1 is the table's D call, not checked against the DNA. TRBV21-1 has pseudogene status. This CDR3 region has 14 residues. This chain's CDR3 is CASNIGQGSYEQYF. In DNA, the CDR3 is TGTGCCAGCAACATCGGACAGGGGTCCTACGAGCAGTACTTC.

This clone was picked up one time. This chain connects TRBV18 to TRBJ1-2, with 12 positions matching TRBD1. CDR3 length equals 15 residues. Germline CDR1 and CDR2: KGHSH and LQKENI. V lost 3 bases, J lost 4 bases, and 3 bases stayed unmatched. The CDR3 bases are TGTGCCAGCTCACCGTCGGGACAGGGGGCCTATGGCTACACCTTC. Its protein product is CASSPSGQGAYGYTF. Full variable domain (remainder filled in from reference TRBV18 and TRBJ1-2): NAGVMQNPRHLVRRRGQEARLRCSPMKGHSHVYWYRQLPEEGLKFMVYLQKENIIDESGMPKERFSAEFPKEGPSILRIQQVVRGDSAAYFCASSPSGQGAYGYTFGSGTRLTVV.

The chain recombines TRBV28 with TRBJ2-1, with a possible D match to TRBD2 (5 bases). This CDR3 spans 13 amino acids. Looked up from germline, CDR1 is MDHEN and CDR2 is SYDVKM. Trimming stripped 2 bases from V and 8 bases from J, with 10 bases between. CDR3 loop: CASSLSGGYEQFF. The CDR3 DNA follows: TGTGCCAGCAGTTTAAGCGGTGGCTATGAGCAGTTCTTC.